This TCR beta chain derives from a study of T-cell memory formation after mild COVID-19. The CDR3 loop spans 17 amino acids. Germline CDR1 SGHRS, CDR2 YFSETQ. V shed 4 bases, J shed 5 bases, and the junction held 17 bases outside the gene matches. One entry per CDR3 protein results from TCRdb running MiXCR on the 5' RACE reads. The table includes approximately 500,000 distinct CDR3 sequences, more than 20% detected once. The source is an adult woman who had mild COVID-19 (a few samples of this study predate the infection). Cell type and time point are not known. Source material: PBMCs or a T cell subset sorted from them (not recorded which). The rearrangement uses TRBV5-1 and TRBJ2-5, with TRBD1 matching over 7 bases. CDR3 residues: CASSTQILKGAAETQYF. CDR3 DNA: TGCGCCAGCAGCACCCAAATTCTCAAGGGGGCCGCGGAGACCCAGTACTTC.